These 19 T cell receptor beta chains were sequenced from one sample in a study of control samples from healthy donors and cancer patients. Repertoires were generated with immunoSEQ multiplex PCR, while TCRdb's copy carries only in-frame clones and drops some. Of some 120,000 clones listed, 85% to 90% are singletons. Sequenced input: PBMCs. The receptors were sampled from a woman aged 45-59 years with colorectal cancer.

The chain uses TRBV6-5 and TRBJ2-7; 12 positions agree with TRBD2. Trimming took 6 bases from V and 3 from J; bases not matched to a gene: 3. The CDR3 extends over 14 amino acids. Germline V gives CDR1 MNHEY, CDR2 SVGAGI. CDR3 residues: CASRRTSGNYEQYF. The CDR3 DNA sequence: TGTGCCAGCAGAAGGACTAGCGGGAACTACGAGCAGTACTTC.

As regards this clone: In the same sample, other DNA sequences code for this CDR3. V is TRBV5-5 and J is TRBJ2-7, with 7 nucleotides matching TRBD1. The V and J ends lost 2 bases and 2 bases, in that order; junction bases with no gene match: 4. CDR3 length: 14 amino acids. CDR1 is SGHKS, CDR2 YYEKEE, per germline (reference sequence). The CDR3 loop is CASSFSQGAYEQYF. DNA of the CDR3: TGTGCCAGCAGCTTTAGTCAGGGGGCCTACGAGCAGTACTTC.

This rearrangement joins TRBV3-1 (or the pseudogene TRBV3-2) to TRBJ2-3, with 9 bases lining up with TRBD2. The CDR3 covers 15 residues. From germline, CDR1 is LGHDT and CDR2 YNNKEL (reference sequence). J lost 2 bases, V lost 7 bases, and 7 bases had no gene match. In DNA, the CDR3 is TGTGCCAGCACCCTGGCGGGGGGGATCACAGATACGCAGTATTTT. Its translation: CASTLAGGITDTQYF.

This clone was detected only once. The V and J genes are TRBV6-6 and TRBJ2-1, with D unresolved. CDR3 length: 12 amino acids. V was cut by 0 bases and J by 8 bases, with 5 bases left in between. The V gene's germline CDR1 is MNHNY and CDR2 SVGAGI (reference sequence). The CDR3: CASSYSSHEQFF. CDR3 nucleotides: TGTGCCAGCAGTTACTCTTCCCATGAGCAGTTCTTC.

This chain links TRBV7-9 with TRBJ2-1; TRBD1 matches 11 bases. Germline V CDR1 and CDR2: SEHNR, FQNEAQ (reference sequence). This CDR3 contains 14 residues. The V segment lost 3 bases and the J segment 9 bases; nucleotides outside the gene matches: 4. CDR3 coding DNA: TGTGCCAGCAGCTTCTGGACAGGGGGCATTGAGCAGTTCTTC. This codes for CASSFWTGGIEQFF.

The rearrangement uses TRBV27 and TRBJ1-3; tentative D call: TRBD1 (6 bases). CDR3 length: 17 residues. The germline V and J ends were trimmed by 7 bases and 0 bases, with 19 bases remaining between them. CDR1 and CDR2 from the germline V gene are MNHEY and SMNVEV (reference sequence). The CDR3 DNA reads TGTGCCAGCATGACATTCGGGACACCAAGCTCTGGAAACACCATATATTTT. This gives the protein CASMTFGTPSSGNTIYF.

The genes are TRBV5-1 and TRBJ2-1; 11 nucleotides line up with TRBD2. Germline-derived CDR1 and CDR2 are SGHRS and YFSETQ. The junction had 10 bases not matched to a gene; V was cut back by 4 bases and J by 1 base. The CDR3 loop spans 18 amino acids. CDR3: CASSAAGTSGKSYNEQFF. The CDR3 DNA reads TGCGCCAGCAGCGCCGCCGGGACTAGCGGAAAATCCTACAATGAGCAGTTCTTC.

The chain has TRBV9 and TRBJ2-5, with D possibly TRBD2 on 6 matching bases. This CDR3 comprises 11 residues. V lost 3 bases and J 7 bases, leaving 7 bases between the germline ends. The germline V gene has CDR1 SGDLS and CDR2 YYNGEE. The CDR3 reads CASSEGGTQYF. CDR3 sequence (DNA): TGTGCCAGCAGCGAGGGAGGGACCCAGTACTTC.

The chain is built from TRBV12-5 and TRBJ2-3; D may be TRBD2 (6 bases). The V and J ends lost 1 base and 3 bases respectively, with 8 bases between them. Germline lookup yields CDR1 LGHNT and CDR2 FRNRAP. There are 14 residues in the CDR3. The CDR3 here is CASGLGLETDTQYF. The CDR3 bases are TGTGCTAGTGGTTTGGGACTAGAAACAGATACGCAGTATTTT.

The V call is TRBV29-1, the J call TRBJ2-4; the D gene is possibly TRBD2 (5 bases). Germline assignment: CDR1 SQVTM and CDR2 ANQGSEA. The length of the CDR3 is 11 residues. With 5 bases removed from V and 4 bases from J, the gap between germline ends came to 6 bases. CDR3 nucleotides: TGCAGCGTTTCGGGAAAAAACATTCAGTACTTC. It yields the protein CSVSGKNIQYF.

Note on this clone: An end of the junction differs from the germline gene, which may be a read error. The rearrangement uses TRBV6-5 and TRBJ1-1; D remains ambiguous. Per germline, CDR1 MNHEY and CDR2 SVGAGI. This CDR3 comprises 12 residues. The CDR3, as DNA: TGTGCCAGCAGAACCGGACGAACTGAAACTTTCTTT. It codes for CASRTGRTETFF.

The chain couples TRBV30 to TRBJ1-1; 7 bases agree with TRBD1. CDR3 length equals 13 residues. Germline assignment: CDR1 GTSNPN and CDR2 SVGIG (reference sequence). V dropped 3 bases and J dropped 5; count of bases not matched to a gene: 6. The CDR3 nucleotides read TGTGCCTGGAGGGATAGGGGGCCTACTGAAGCTTTCTTT. Translated: CAWRDRGPTEAFF.

V and J are TRBV7-9 and TRBJ1-1; the D is unclear. V shed 4 bases and J shed 7 bases, with 7 bases lying between them. Looked up from germline, CDR1 is SEHNR and CDR2 is FQNEAQ (reference sequence). This CDR3 region has 11 residues. The CDR3 coding sequence is TGTGCCAGCAGCTCTATTGTTGAAGCTTTCTTT. Its translation: CASSSIVEAFF.

The CDR3 coding sequence is TGTGCCAGCAGCTTAGTTCCCCCCGGCTCGGCAGCAACTAATGAAAAACTGTTTTTT. This encodes CASSLVPPGSAATNEKLFF. The genes are TRBV7-6 and TRBJ1-4; D gene ambiguous. The V end was cut by 1 base, the J end by 0 bases, with 18 bases between. CDR1 and CDR2 (germline): SGHVS, FNYEAQ. This CDR3 is 19 amino acids long.

This clone has just one count. V gene TRBV28 combines with J gene TRBJ2-5; D is unresolved. This CDR3 region has 13 residues. Germline assignment: CDR1 MDHEN and CDR2 SYDVKM. Trimming pared 3 bases from V and 5 bases from J, leaving 10 bases between. The CDR3 reads CASSLSFRETQYF. The CDR3 DNA is TGTGCCAGCAGTTTGTCATTTCGGGAGACCCAGTACTTC.

The chain employs TRBV2 and TRBJ2-3, with D unresolved. Germline CDR1 is SNHLY and CDR2 is FYNNEI. V lost 11 bases and J 3 bases, leaving 18 bases between the germline ends. CDR3 length: 14 residues. CDR3 sequence reads: CAGSLGIWTDTQYF. In DNA, the CDR3 is TGTGCCGGCTCTCTGGGGATTTGGACAGATACGCAGTATTTT.

As regards this clone: One junction end disagrees with the germline gene, perhaps due to a read error. V gene TRBV6-6 combines with J gene TRBJ1-1, with unresolved D. This CDR3 has 11 amino acids. From germline, CDR1 is MNHNY and CDR2 SVGAGI (reference sequence). As DNA, the CDR3 is TGTGCCAGCACCACGAACTCTGAAGCTTTCTTT. Translated: CASTTNSEAFF.

The genes are TRBV6-6 and TRBJ2-2, with D maybe TRBD1 (5 bases). Trimming took 8 bases from V and 4 from J, leaving 14 bases between them. CDR1 and CDR2 (germline): MNHNY, SVGAGI (reference sequence). This CDR3 has 14 amino acids. This chain's CDR3 is CASSTQGSTGELFF. The CDR3 coding sequence is TGTGCCAGCTCGACCCAGGGATCCACCGGGGAGCTGTTTTTT.

This chain uses TRBV5-1 with TRBJ2-7, with TRBD1 identical over 10 bases. This CDR3 is 15 amino acids long. CDR1 and CDR2 (germline): SGHRS, YFSETQ. J was trimmed by 2 bases and V by 1 base; bases with no gene match: 3. The CDR3 DNA is TGCGCCAGCAGCTTGTTGGGACAGGGGACCTACGAGCAGTACTTC. Encoded protein: CASSLLGQGTYEQYF.